This T cell receptor beta chain is drawn from a study of response to subunit inactivated influenza vaccine. A single record per CDR3 protein comes from TCRdb applying MiXCR to the RT-PCR reads. The sample has about 620,000 distinct CDR3 sequences, 12% seen once. Broader study findings: The authors offered the suggestion that each seasonal influenza vaccination recruits few new T cells.

The V and J ends lost 1 base and 4 bases respectively, with 12 bases between them. The germline V gene encodes CDR1 LGHNA and CDR2 YSLEER. This CDR3 has 15 amino acids. With respect to this clonotype: What it binds is unknown.

This receptor was identified in a man between 50 and 59 years old who received an inactivated influenza vaccine. This rearrangement joins TRBV4-3 to TRBJ2-3; tentatively, D is TRBD1 (6 bases). The sequencing used PBMCs from blood, collected on the day of vaccination. CDR3 DNA: TGCGCCAGCAGCCAAGGTGGGGGCATCGCAGATACGCAGTATTTT. This codes for CASSQGGGIADTQYF.